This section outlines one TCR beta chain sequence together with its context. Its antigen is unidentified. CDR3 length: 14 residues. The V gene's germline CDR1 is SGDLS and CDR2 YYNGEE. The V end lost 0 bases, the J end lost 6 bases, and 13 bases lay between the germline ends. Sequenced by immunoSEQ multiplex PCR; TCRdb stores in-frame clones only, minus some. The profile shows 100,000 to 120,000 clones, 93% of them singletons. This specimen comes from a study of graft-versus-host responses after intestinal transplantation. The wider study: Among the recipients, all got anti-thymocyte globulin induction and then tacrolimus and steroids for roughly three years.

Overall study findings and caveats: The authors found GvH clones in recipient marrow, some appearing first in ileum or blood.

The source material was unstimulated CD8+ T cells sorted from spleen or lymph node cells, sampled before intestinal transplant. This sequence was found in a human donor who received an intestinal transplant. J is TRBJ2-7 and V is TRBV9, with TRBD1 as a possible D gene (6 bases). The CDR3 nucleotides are TGTGCCAGCAGCGTAGGGCAGGGGATCGCCGAGCAGTACTTC. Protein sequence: CASSVGQGIAEQYF. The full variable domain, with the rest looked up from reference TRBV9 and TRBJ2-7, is DSGVTQTPKHLITATGQRVTLRCSPRSGDLSVYWYQQSLDQGLQFLIQYYNGEERAKGNILERFSAQQFPDLHSELNLSSLELGDSALYFCASSVGQGIAEQYFGPGTRLTVT.